This is a list of T cell receptor beta chains from one sample in a study of blood T cell repertoires in COVID-19. Repertoires were generated with immunoSEQ multiplex PCR, while TCRdb's copy carries only in-frame clones and drops some. The data show roughly 180,000 clones, roughly 85% seen once. Sequenced material: PBMCs or T cells enriched from blood (not recorded which). These receptors were obtained from a man in his fifties or sixties who had recovered from COVID-19. The CDR3 runs from the conserved cysteine through the conserved F or W. A D gene is named only where the DNA matches it firmly. Clone size, where shown, is once, few, many, or a class for clones that have expanded.

CDR3 length | J gene | D gene | V gene | clone size | CDR3 DNA | CDR3 protein
16 | TRBJ2-5 | TRBD2 | TRBV4-1 | once | TGCGCCAGCAGCCGGGGACTAGCGGGCGTTCAAGAGACCCAGTACTTC | CASSRGLAGVQETQYF
15 | TRBJ2-7 | NA | TRBV28 | NA | TGTGCCAGCAGTCTCCTTTCGGCTAGCTCCTACGAGCAGTACTTC | CASSLLSASSYEQYF
14 | TRBJ2-7 | NA | TRBV7-2 | few | TGTGCCAGCAGCTTAGTTCACGGCGGCGGGGAGCAGTACTTC | CASSLVHGGGEQYF
15 | TRBJ1-1 | TRBD1 | TRBV4-1 | once | TGCGCCAGCAGCCGTCCGACAGGGGGTAACACTGAAGCTTTCTTT | CASSRPTGGNTEAFF
14 | TRBJ2-7 | NA | TRBV5-6 | NA | TGTGCCAGCAGCTTCCCAGGGGTCAGGTACGAGCAGTACTTC | CASSFPGVRYEQYF
14 | TRBJ1-4 | TRBD1 | TRBV5-1 | few | TGCGCCAGCAGCCGCGGACAGGGGAGTGAAAAACTGTTTTTT | CASSRGQGSEKLFF
16 | TRBJ2-3 | TRBD2 | TRBV5-6 | NA | TGTGCCAGCAGCCGTCTAGGTCCCGGGGGGTTAGATACGCAGTATTTT | CASSRLGPGGLDTQYF
17 | TRBJ2-3 | NA | TRBV7-9 | NA | TGTGCCAGCAGCGGACCCGGGACGGGAGCCAACACAGATACGCAGTATTTT | CASSGPGTGANTDTQYF
15 | TRBJ1-5 | TRBD1 | TRBV7-2 | few | TGTGCCAGCAGCTTAGGAGGGGGCACAAATCAGCCCCAGCATTTT | CASSLGGGTNQPQHF
16 | TRBJ2-5 | TRBD1 | TRBV7-2 | NA | TGTGCCAGCAGCCCTCGGACAGGGAGGAACCAAGAGACCCAGTACTTC | CASSPRTGRNQETQYF
15 | TRBJ2-7 | TRBD1 | TRBV6-5 | NA | TGTGCCACTCGGACCGGGACAGGGGCTTCCTACGAGCAGTACTTC | CATRTGTGASYEQYF